A single sample gave rise to the 31 T cell receptor beta chains below, sequenced in a study of identical twins. TCRdb reanalysed the 5' RACE reads using MiXCR and keeps one entry per CDR3 protein. The sample contains about 1.7 million distinct CDR3 sequences, around 29% of which appear only once. Sample: cord blood. The receptors here all came from a newborn girl in good health.

This clonotype was seen a few times. This chain uses TRBV5-1 with TRBJ1-1, with D perhaps TRBD1 (6 bases). V was trimmed by 5 bases and J by 6 bases, leaving 17 bases between them. Germline V gene sequence: CDR1 SGHRS, CDR2 YFSETQ. The CDR3 loop spans 14 amino acids. The DNA for the CDR3 is TGCGCCAGCAGACTCCGACAGGAAGTTTCTGAAGCTTTCTTT. Translated: CASRLRQEVSEAFF. The full variable domain, completed using reference TRBV5-1 and TRBJ1-1, is KAGVTQTPRYLIKTRGQQVTLSCSPISGHRSVSWYQQTPGQGLQFLFEYFSETQRNKGNFPGRFSGRQFSNSRSEMNVSTLELGDSALYLCASRLRQEVSEAFFGQGTRLTVV.

The chain uses TRBV20-1 and TRBJ1-1; D unresolved. The CDR3 loop spans 13 amino acids. The germline V gene has CDR1 DFQATT and CDR2 SNEGSKA (reference sequence). Trimming removed 6 bases at V and 3 bases at J, with 14 bases between. CDR3 region: CSAPNAGHTEAFF. In DNA, the CDR3 is TGCAGTGCCCCTAACGCGGGTCACACTGAAGCTTTCTTT.

The chain uses TRBV25-1 and TRBJ1-5, with D possibly TRBD1 on 6 matching bases. The CDR3 is 14 residues long. Germline V CDR1 and CDR2: MGHDK, SYGVNS. V dropped 2 bases and J dropped 6 bases, with 11 bases sitting between them. The CDR3 loop reads CASSEQGFGQPQHF. The CDR3, as DNA: TGTGCCAGCAGTGAACAGGGGTTCGGTCAGCCCCAGCATTTT.

The V gene is TRBV20-1, the J gene TRBJ1-6, with D tentatively TRBD1 (5 bases). This CDR3 contains 14 residues. Germline loops: CDR1 DFQATT, CDR2 SNEGSKA (reference sequence). The V end was cut by 5 bases, the J end by 9 bases, with 17 bases between. CDR3 protein: CSARERAGISPLHF. In DNA, the CDR3 is TGCAGTGCTCGGGAACGGGCAGGGATTTCACCCCTCCACTTT.

The chain joins TRBV28 to TRBJ1-5; TRBD1 is a possible D gene (5 bases). Germline V CDR1 and CDR2: MDHEN, SYDVKM. This CDR3 region has 15 residues. Trimming cost V 1 base and J 7 bases, with 14 bases left between them. In DNA, the CDR3 is TGTGCCAGCAGTTTATCCCCAGGGCTTAAGCAGCCCCAGCATTTT. Its protein product is CASSLSPGLKQPQHF. Full variable domain (rest looked up from reference TRBV28 and TRBJ1-5): DVKVTQSSRYLVKRTGEKVFLECVQDMDHENMFWYRQDPGLGLRLIYFSYDVKMKEKGDIPEGYSVSREKKERFSLILESASTNQTSMYLCASSLSPGLKQPQHFGDGTRLSIL.

This clonotype was recorded a few times. The V and J genes are TRBV6-2 or TRBV6-3 and TRBJ1-1; unclear D gene. V lost 0 bases to trimming and J lost 1 base, with 9 bases between them. From germline, CDR1 is MNHEY and CDR2 SVGEGT. This CDR3 is 15 amino acids long. CDR3: CASSYSLPGNTEAFF. CDR3 DNA sequence: TGTGCCAGCAGTTACTCGTTACCAGGGAACACTGAAGCTTTCTTT.

This rearrangement joins TRBV5-5 to TRBJ1-1, with 8 nucleotides matching TRBD1. CDR1 SGHKS and CDR2 YYEKEE come from the germline V gene (reference sequence). V shed 9 bases, J shed 6 bases, and the junction held 16 bases outside the gene matches. The CDR3 has 15 amino acids. The CDR3 DNA is TGTGCCACCCAGGACAGGGAGGGCCGGGGCGCTGAAGCTTTCTTT. Its translation: CATQDREGRGAEAFF.

This clonotype was counted only a few times. The V gene is TRBV7-9, the J gene TRBJ1-1, with D unclear. Trimming left V 0 bases short and J 4 bases short, with 18 bases between. The CDR3 is made up of 17 amino acids. In germline, CDR1 is SEHNR, CDR2 FQNEAQ (reference sequence). For the CDR3, the DNA is TGTGCCAGCAGCTTAGCTGGGGTCTTCGGCTTGGGCACTGAAGCTTTCTTT. Translated, it gives CASSLAGVFGLGTEAFF. Combining the CDR3 with reference TRBV7-9 and TRBJ1-1 gives the whole variable domain DTGVSQNPRHKITKRGQNVTFRCDPISEHNRLYWYRQTLGQGPEFLTYFQNEAQLEKSRLLSDRFSAERPKGSFSTLEIQRTEQGDSAMYLCASSLAGVFGLGTEAFFGQGTRLTVV.

This chain joins TRBV21-1 and TRBJ2-1; the table calls TRBD1, which could not be checked here. TRBV21-1 is a recognized pseudogene. CDR3 length equals 15 residues. In DNA, the CDR3 is TGTGCCAGCAGCAAGGGGAGGGGGCCCTACAATGAGCAGTTCTTC. Its translation: CASSKGRGPYNEQFF.

V gene TRBV3-1 combines with J gene TRBJ2-3, with TRBD1 matching 7 bases. The V gene's germline CDR1 is LGHDT and CDR2 YNNKEL (reference sequence). V trimming: 0 bases; J trimming: 6 bases; junction bases outside the gene matches: 9. The CDR3 totals 16 residues. CDR3: CASSQEDRILVDTQYF. In DNA, the CDR3 is TGTGCCAGCAGCCAAGAGGACAGGATCCTCGTGGATACGCAGTATTTT.

This clonotype was detected ten times or more. V is TRBV29-1 and J is TRBJ2-1; no clear D. With 7 bases removed from V and 0 bases from J, the gap between germline ends came to 13 bases. CDR1 is SQVTM, CDR2 ANQGSEA, per germline. CDR3 length: 14 amino acids. This CDR3 is CSAVSAYSYNEQFF. CDR3 nucleotides: TGCAGCGCCGTCAGTGCCTACTCCTACAATGAGCAGTTCTTC.

The chain employs TRBV7-2 and TRBJ2-3; TRBD1 matches at 8 bases. J was trimmed by 0 bases and V by 8 bases; bases with no gene match: 7. There are 15 residues in the CDR3. The germline V gene encodes CDR1 SGHTA and CDR2 FQGNSA. In DNA form, the CDR3 reads TGTGCCAGCGTAAACAGGGGGGTTAGCACAGATACGCAGTATTTT. It yields the protein CASVNRGVSTDTQYF. Full variable domain (rest looked up from reference TRBV7-2 and TRBJ2-3): GAGVSQSPSNKVTEKGKDVELRCDPISGHTALYWYRQSLGQGLEFLIYFQGNSAPDKSGLPSDRFSAERTGGSVSTLTIQRTQQEDSAVYLCASVNRGVSTDTQYFGPGTRLTVL.

This rearrangement joins TRBV7-2 to TRBJ2-3; TRBD1 aligns across 9 bases. The CDR3 covers 16 residues. The germline V gene encodes CDR1 SGHTA and CDR2 FQGNSA. Losses at the gene ends were 1 base for V and 1 base for J; bases not matched to a gene: 3. CDR3 loop: CASSLGTGVGTDTQYF. The CDR3 DNA follows: TGTGCCAGCAGCTTAGGGACAGGGGTGGGCACAGATACGCAGTATTTT.

This clonotype was counted only a few times. The chain combines TRBV20-1 with TRBJ2-1; 14 positions match TRBD2. The CDR3 is 19 amino acids. In germline, CDR1 is DFQATT, CDR2 SNEGSKA (reference sequence). V lost 5 bases to trimming and J lost 3 bases; unmatched junction nucleotides: 15. CDR3 in DNA: TGCAGTGCTGTTCCGACTAGCGGGAGGGCCGTTTCGCACTACAATGAGCAGTTCTTC. Protein: CSAVPTSGRAVSHYNEQFF.

This clonotype came up a few times. The chain employs TRBV2 and TRBJ2-1; 9 positions match TRBD2. V was clipped by 7 bases and J by 5 bases; unmatched bases: 0. Germline values: CDR1 SNHLY, CDR2 FYNNEI. CDR3 length: 12 residues. CDR3 sequence: CASTSGDNEQFF. As DNA, the CDR3 is TGTGCCAGCACTAGCGGGGACAATGAGCAGTTCTTC. Combining the CDR3 with reference TRBV2 and TRBJ2-1 gives the whole variable domain EPEVTQTPSHQVTQMGQEVILRCVPISNHLYFYWYRQILGQKVEFLVSFYNNEISEKSEIFDDQFSVERPDGSNFTLKIRSTKLEDSAMYFCASTSGDNEQFFGPGTRLTVL.

The gene calls are TRBV10-3 and TRBJ2-7; possible D gene TRBD1, 6 bases. Per the germline V gene, CDR1 is ENHRY and CDR2 is SYGVKD. Trimming cost V 10 bases and J 10 bases, with 20 bases left between them. The CDR3 extends over 12 amino acids. CDR3 sequence: CANGDRREAQYF. CDR3 DNA: TGTGCCAACGGCGACAGGCGAGAGGCCCAGTACTTC.

This clonotype was observed once. The chain couples TRBV5-1 to TRBJ2-1, with 8 bases fitting TRBD2. Trimming took 1 base from V and 8 from J; bases not matched to a gene: 8. The CDR3 is 15 residues long. Germline CDR1 is SGHRS and CDR2 is YFSETQ. The CDR3 DNA sequence: TGCGCCAGCAGCTTGTTGGGGACTAGACTGGATGAGCAGTTCTTC. It yields the protein CASSLLGTRLDEQFF. Complete variable domain (other parts from reference TRBV5-1 and TRBJ2-1): KAGVTQTPRYLIKTRGQQVTLSCSPISGHRSVSWYQQTPGQGLQFLFEYFSETQRNKGNFPGRFSGRQFSNSRSEMNVSTLELGDSALYLCASSLLGTRLDEQFFGPGTRLTVL.

This rearrangement joins TRBV6-5 to TRBJ2-5; D gene uncertain. Germline-derived CDR1 and CDR2 are MNHEY and SVGAGI. V dropped 0 bases and J dropped 5 bases, with 7 bases sitting between them. The CDR3 is 13 amino acids. CDR3 sequence reads: CASSYSKRETQYF. The CDR3, as DNA: TGTGCCAGCAGTTACTCGAAAAGGGAGACCCAGTACTTC.

At least ten counts were recorded for this clonotype. This chain joins TRBV20-1 and TRBJ1-4; the D gene is possibly TRBD1 (6 bases). Germline loops: CDR1 DFQATT, CDR2 SNEGSKA (reference sequence). V shed 2 bases and J shed 0 bases, with 7 bases lying between them. CDR3 length: 14 amino acids. The chain's CDR3 is CSARRGATNEKLFF. The CDR3 nucleotides are TGCAGTGCTAGAAGGGGGGCAACTAATGAAAAACTGTTTTTT.

Many counts were recorded for this clonotype. This rearrangement joins TRBV11-1 to TRBJ2-5, with 12 bases lining up with TRBD2. The CDR3 totals 15 residues. The J segment lost 4 bases and the V segment lost 1 base, leaving 1 base of the junction unmatched. Germline CDR1 is SGHAT and CDR2 is FQDESV (reference sequence). CDR3 region: CASSLGLAGAETQYF. For the CDR3, the DNA is TGTGCCAGCAGCTTAGGACTAGCGGGAGCAGAGACCCAGTACTTC.

This clonotype was recorded many times. The chain is built from TRBV29-1 and TRBJ2-5; D remains unclear. Trimming pared 5 bases from V and 5 bases from J, leaving 6 bases between. Germline V gene data show CDR1 as SQVTM and CDR2 as ANQGSEA. This CDR3 has 10 residues. The CDR3 region is CSVNAETQYF. The CDR3 DNA reads TGCAGCGTTAATGCGGAGACCCAGTACTTC. The full variable domain, its missing parts supplied by reference TRBV29-1 and TRBJ2-5, is SAVISQKPSRDICQRGTSLTIQCQVDSQVTMMFWYRQQPGQSLTLIATANQGSEATYESGFVIDKFPISRPNLTFSTLTVSNMSPEDSSIYLCSVNAETQYFGPGTRLLVL.

The chain recombines TRBV6-1 with TRBJ2-3; a weak D match, TRBD1 (8 bases). Germline CDR1 and CDR2: MNHNS and SASEGT. Trimming removed 4 bases from V and 5 bases from J, with 13 bases in between. CDR3 length: 14 amino acids. The CDR3 DNA follows: TGTGCCAGCAGTGTACAGGGGGAGGGAGATACGCAGTATTTT. Protein sequence: CASSVQGEGDTQYF.

The chain has TRBV20-1 and TRBJ1-2; 7 nucleotides match TRBD1. Germline V CDR1 and CDR2: DFQATT, SNEGSKA (reference sequence). The CDR3 totals 14 residues. The trim removed 0 bases at V and 5 bases at J, leaving 6 bases unmatched. This CDR3 is CSAREEHRGYGYTF. CDR3 nucleotides: TGCAGTGCTAGAGAGGAACACAGGGGTTATGGCTACACCTTC.

Only one count was recorded for this clonotype. The chain recombines TRBV27 with TRBJ2-7, with 10 bases fitting TRBD1. The CDR3 is 13 residues long. After removal of 2 bases from V and 7 bases from J, the junction contained 2 bases not matched to a gene. Germline CDR1 is MNHEY and CDR2 is SMNVEV (reference sequence). This CDR3 reads CASSLQDRGEQYF. The CDR3 DNA reads as TGTGCCAGCAGTTTACAGGACAGGGGGGAGCAGTACTTC.

This clonotype came up a few times. The chain uses TRBV9 and TRBJ2-1; 10 nucleotides agree with TRBD2. Germline V CDR1 and CDR2: SGDLS, YYNGEE. This CDR3 is 15 amino acids long. The ends lost 4 bases at V and 2 bases at J; junction bases unmatched: 3. CDR3 sequence (DNA): TGTGCCAGCAGCAGGGGACTAGCGACCTACAATGAGCAGTTCTTC. Amino acid sequence: CASSRGLATYNEQFF. Using reference TRBV9 and TRBJ2-1 for the parts outside the CDR3, the full variable domain is DSGVTQTPKHLITATGQRVTLRCSPRSGDLSVYWYQQSLDQGLQFLIQYYNGEERAKGNILERFSAQQFPDLHSELNLSSLELGDSALYFCASSRGLATYNEQFFGPGTRLTVL.

The rearrangement links TRBV19 to TRBJ2-1; TRBD2 agrees at 7 bases. Germline CDR1 and CDR2: LNHDA and SQIVND (reference sequence). The CDR3 covers 14 residues. The J segment lost 1 base and the V segment lost 7 bases, leaving 4 bases of the junction unmatched. CDR3 loop: CASNLGGSYNEQFF. The DNA for the CDR3 is TGTGCCAGTAATTTGGGAGGGTCCTACAATGAGCAGTTCTTC.

This clonotype was counted only a few times. The rearrangement joins TRBV2 to TRBJ1-5; no definite D call. From germline, CDR1 is SNHLY and CDR2 FYNNEI. The V and J ends lost 8 bases and 1 base respectively, with 15 bases between them. The CDR3 is made up of 15 amino acids. The CDR3 nucleotides read TGTGCCAGCTGGGGAGGGCCTCGGAGCAATCAGCCCCAGCATTTT. The encoded protein is CASWGGPRSNQPQHF. The complete variable domain, with remaining parts taken from reference TRBV2 and TRBJ1-5, reads EPEVTQTPSHQVTQMGQEVILRCVPISNHLYFYWYRQILGQKVEFLVSFYNNEISEKSEIFDDQFSVERPDGSNFTLKIRSTKLEDSAMYFCASWGGPRSNQPQHFGDGTRLSIL.

The V gene is TRBV28, the J gene TRBJ2-6; no definite D call. V was trimmed by 3 bases and J by 0 bases, leaving 12 bases between them. The CDR3 consists of 17 residues. The germline V gene encodes CDR1 MDHEN and CDR2 SYDVKM. The CDR3 DNA sequence: TGTGCCAGCAGTTTCCCCGCGCACGTCTCTGGGGCCAACGTCCTGACTTTC. Translating it yields CASSFPAHVSGANVLTF. Full variable domain (outside the CDR3, taken from reference TRBV28 and TRBJ2-6): DVKVTQSSRYLVKRTGEKVFLECVQDMDHENMFWYRQDPGLGLRLIYFSYDVKMKEKGDIPEGYSVSREKKERFSLILESASTNQTSMYLCASSFPAHVSGANVLTFGAGSRLTVL.

The CDR3 here is CASSMTPYSGNTIYF. Here the CDR3 DNA reads TGTGCCAGCAGCATGACACCTTACTCTGGAAACACCATATATTTT. The chain combines TRBV7-9 with TRBJ1-3; the D is unclear. This CDR3 is 15 amino acids long. Deletions cut 5 bases from V and 0 bases from J, with 11 bases between. Germline V gives CDR1 SEHNR, CDR2 FQNEAQ (reference sequence). Drawing the rest from reference TRBV7-9 and TRBJ1-3, the complete variable domain is DTGVSQNPRHKITKRGQNVTFRCDPISEHNRLYWYRQTLGQGPEFLTYFQNEAQLEKSRLLSDRFSAERPKGSFSTLEIQRTEQGDSAMYLCASSMTPYSGNTIYFGEGSWLTVV.

The chain couples TRBV6-5 to TRBJ1-5; TRBD1 agrees at 10 bases. Trimming at V came to 6 bases and at J to 2 bases, leaving 1 base not matched to a gene. The CDR3 is made up of 14 amino acids. Germline V gene data show CDR1 as MNHEY and CDR2 as SVGAGI. This CDR3 reads CASRTGGGNQPQHF. In DNA, the CDR3 is TGTGCCAGCAGGACAGGGGGCGGCAATCAGCCCCAGCATTTT.

Regarding this clonotype: This sequence may be a read error, since a much larger clone differs from it by one base. The chain joins TRBV6-2 or TRBV6-3 to TRBJ2-7, with TRBD2 as a possible D gene (6 bases). Germline CDR1 is MNHEY and CDR2 is SVGEGT. The CDR3 is 15 residues long. V gave up 0 bases and J gave up 7 bases, with 16 bases separating them. This CDR3 is CASSYSRGSYNEQYF. The CDR3 bases are TGTGCCAGCAGTTACTCACGGGGGTCCTACAATGAGCAGTACTTC.